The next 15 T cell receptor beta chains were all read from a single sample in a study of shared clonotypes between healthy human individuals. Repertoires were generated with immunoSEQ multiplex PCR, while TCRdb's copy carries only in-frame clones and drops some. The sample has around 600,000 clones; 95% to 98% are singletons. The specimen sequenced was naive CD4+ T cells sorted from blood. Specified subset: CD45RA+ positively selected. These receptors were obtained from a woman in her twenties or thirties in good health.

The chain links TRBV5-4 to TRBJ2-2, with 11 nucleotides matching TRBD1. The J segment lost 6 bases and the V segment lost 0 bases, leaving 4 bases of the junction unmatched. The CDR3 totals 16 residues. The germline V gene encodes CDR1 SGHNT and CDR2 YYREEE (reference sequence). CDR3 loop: CASSLAGGQGAGELFF. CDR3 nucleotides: TGTGCCAGCAGCTTGGCCGGGGGACAGGGGGCCGGGGAGCTGTTTTTT.

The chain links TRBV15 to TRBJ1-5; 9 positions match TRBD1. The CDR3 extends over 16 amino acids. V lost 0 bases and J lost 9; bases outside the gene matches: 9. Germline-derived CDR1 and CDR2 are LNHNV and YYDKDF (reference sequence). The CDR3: CATSRERDRADWPQHF. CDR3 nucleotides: TGTGCCACCAGCAGAGAACGGGACAGGGCCGATTGGCCCCAGCATTTT.

The CDR3 DNA is TGTGCCAGCAGCTTTATGCTCCAGAATGAAAAACTGTTTTTT. Translation: CASSFMLQNEKLFF. V is TRBV11-2 and J is TRBJ1-4, with D hard to call. Trimming removed 3 bases at V and 5 bases at J, with 10 bases between. CDR1 SGHAT and CDR2 FQNNGV come from the germline V gene. The CDR3 is 14 amino acids.

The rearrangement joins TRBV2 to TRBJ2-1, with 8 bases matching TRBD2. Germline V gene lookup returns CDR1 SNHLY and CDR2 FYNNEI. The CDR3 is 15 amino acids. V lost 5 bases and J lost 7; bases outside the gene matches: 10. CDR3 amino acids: CASSLNSGKTNEQFF. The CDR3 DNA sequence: TGTGCCAGCAGTTTAAATAGCGGGAAGACGAATGAGCAGTTCTTC. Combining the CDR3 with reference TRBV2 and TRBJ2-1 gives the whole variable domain EPEVTQTPSHQVTQMGQEVILRCVPISNHLYFYWYRQILGQKVEFLVSFYNNEISEKSEIFDDQFSVERPDGSNFTLKIRSTKLEDSAMYFCASSLNSGKTNEQFFGPGTRLTVL.

The CDR3 region is CAISDRGGGNQPQHF. CDR3 DNA: TGTGCCATCAGTGATAGGGGAGGGGGCAATCAGCCCCAGCATTTT. The V gene is TRBV10-3, the J gene TRBJ1-5; weak D call: TRBD1 (5 bases). CDR1 ENHRY and CDR2 SYGVKD come from the germline V gene. The V end lost 3 bases, the J end lost 2 bases, and 11 bases lay between the germline ends. There are 15 residues in the CDR3.

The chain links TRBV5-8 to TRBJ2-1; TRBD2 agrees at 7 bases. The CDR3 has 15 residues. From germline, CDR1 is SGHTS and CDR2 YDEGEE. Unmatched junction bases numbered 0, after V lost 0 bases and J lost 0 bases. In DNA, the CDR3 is TGTGCCAGCAGCTTGGGCGGGAGCTCCTACAATGAGCAGTTCTTC. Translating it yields CASSLGGSSYNEQFF.

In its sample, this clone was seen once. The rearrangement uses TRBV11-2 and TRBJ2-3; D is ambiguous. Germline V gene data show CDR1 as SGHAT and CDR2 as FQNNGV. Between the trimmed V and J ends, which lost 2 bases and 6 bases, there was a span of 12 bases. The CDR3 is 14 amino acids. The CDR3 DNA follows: TGTGCCAGCAGCTTATCCTCGTCACGGGATACGCAGTATTTT. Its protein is CASSLSSSRDTQYF.

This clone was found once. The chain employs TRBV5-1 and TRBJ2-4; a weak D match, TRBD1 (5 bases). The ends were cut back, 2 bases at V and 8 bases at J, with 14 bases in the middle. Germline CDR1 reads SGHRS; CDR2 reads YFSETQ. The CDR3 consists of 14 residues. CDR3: CASSLQALSDIQYF. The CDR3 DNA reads TGCGCCAGCAGCTTACAGGCCCTAAGTGACATTCAGTACTTC.

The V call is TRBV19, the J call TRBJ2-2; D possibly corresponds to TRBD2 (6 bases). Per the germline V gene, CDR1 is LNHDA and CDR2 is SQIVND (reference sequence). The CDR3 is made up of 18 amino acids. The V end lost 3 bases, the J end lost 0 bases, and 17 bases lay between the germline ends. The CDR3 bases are TGTGCCAGTAGTATGATTAGCGGTTTAGACCCGAACACCGGGGAGCTGTTTTTT. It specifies CASSMISGLDPNTGELFF.

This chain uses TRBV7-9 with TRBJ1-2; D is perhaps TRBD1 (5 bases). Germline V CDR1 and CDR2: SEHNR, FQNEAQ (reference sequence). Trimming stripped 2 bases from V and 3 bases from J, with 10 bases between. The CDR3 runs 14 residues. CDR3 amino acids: CASSLTPGDYGYTF. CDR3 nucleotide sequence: TGTGCCAGCAGCTTAACCCCGGGGGACTATGGCTACACCTTC.

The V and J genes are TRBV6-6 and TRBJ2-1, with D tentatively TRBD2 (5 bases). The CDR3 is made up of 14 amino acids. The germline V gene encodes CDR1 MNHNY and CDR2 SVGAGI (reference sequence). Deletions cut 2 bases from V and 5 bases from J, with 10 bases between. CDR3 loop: CASSYPGLNNEQFF. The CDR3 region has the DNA TGTGCCAGCAGTTACCCTGGACTGAACAATGAGCAGTTCTTC.

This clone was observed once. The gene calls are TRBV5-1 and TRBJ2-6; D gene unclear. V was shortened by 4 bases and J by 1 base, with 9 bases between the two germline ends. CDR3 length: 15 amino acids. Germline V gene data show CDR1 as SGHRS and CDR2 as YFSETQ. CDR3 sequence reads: CASSQTVSGANVLTF. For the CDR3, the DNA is TGCGCCAGCAGCCAAACAGTGTCTGGGGCCAACGTCCTGACTTTC.

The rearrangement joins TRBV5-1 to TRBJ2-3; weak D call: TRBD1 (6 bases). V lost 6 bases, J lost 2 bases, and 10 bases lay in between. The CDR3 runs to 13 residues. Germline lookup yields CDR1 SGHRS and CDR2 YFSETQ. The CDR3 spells CASTWTDTDTQYF. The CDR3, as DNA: TGCGCCAGCACTTGGACAGACACAGATACGCAGTATTTT. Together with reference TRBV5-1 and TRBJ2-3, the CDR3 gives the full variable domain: KAGVTQTPRYLIKTRGQQVTLSCSPISGHRSVSWYQQTPGQGLQFLFEYFSETQRNKGNFPGRFSGRQFSNSRSEMNVSTLELGDSALYLCASTWTDTDTQYFGPGTRLTVL.

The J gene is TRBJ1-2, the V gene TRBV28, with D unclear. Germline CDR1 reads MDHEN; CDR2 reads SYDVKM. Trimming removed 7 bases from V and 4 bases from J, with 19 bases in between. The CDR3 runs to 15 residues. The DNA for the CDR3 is TGTGCCAGCACCCCGCAACACGCTTGGACCTATGGCTACACCTTC. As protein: CASTPQHAWTYGYTF.

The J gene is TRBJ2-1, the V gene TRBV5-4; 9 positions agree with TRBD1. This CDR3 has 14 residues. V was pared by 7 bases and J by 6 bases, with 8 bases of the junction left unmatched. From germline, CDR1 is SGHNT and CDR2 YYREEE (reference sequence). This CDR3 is CASQLPGQGNEQFF. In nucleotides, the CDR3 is TGTGCCAGCCAACTGCCGGGACAGGGCAATGAGCAGTTCTTC.